The 25 T cell receptor beta chains given below trace back to one sample, sequenced in a study of cytomegalovirus exposure and HLA in healthy donors. Primers: 60 Vbeta forward and 13 Jbeta reverse. Clones were read by immunoSEQ multiplex PCR, and TCRdb kept only the in-frame ones, dropping some. The table has about 120,000 clones, 81% seen once. The sample comprised PBMCs. Source of these receptors: a woman in her 30s in good health and CMV-seronegative.

V usage is TRBV19 and J usage is TRBJ2-1; 7 nucleotides line up with TRBD2. Germline CDR1 reads LNHDA; CDR2 reads SQIVND (reference sequence). There are 13 residues in the CDR3. V was pared by 7 bases and J by 5 bases, with 5 bases of the junction left unmatched. Written as DNA, the CDR3 is TGTGCCAGTACCGCGGGAGCGGACAATGAGCAGTTCTTC. It encodes CASTAGADNEQFF.

The chain links TRBV5-8 to TRBJ2-7; possible D gene TRBD1, 6 bases. The V end was cut by 1 base, the J end by 2 bases, with 10 bases between. The CDR3 runs 14 residues. CDR1 is SGHTS and CDR2 is YDEGEE in the germline V gene. CDR3 amino acids: CASSLSRGAYEQYF. The CDR3 nucleotides are TGTGCCAGCAGCTTGAGCAGGGGAGCCTACGAGCAGTACTTC. The full variable domain, completed using reference TRBV5-8 and TRBJ2-7, is EAGVTQSPTHLIKTRGQQATLRCSPISGHTSVYWYQQALGLGLQFLLWYDEGEERNRGNFPPRFSGRQFPNYSSELNVNALELEDSALYLCASSLSRGAYEQYFGPGTRLTVT.

This clone was counted once. The J gene is TRBJ1-5, the V gene TRBV27, with 9 bases identical to TRBD1. From germline, CDR1 is MNHEY and CDR2 SMNVEV (reference sequence). V shed 6 bases, J shed 1 base, and the junction held 4 bases outside the gene matches. This CDR3 region has 15 residues. The CDR3: CASRRQGVSNQPQHF. The DNA for the CDR3 is TGTGCCAGCAGAAGACAGGGGGTAAGCAATCAGCCCCAGCATTTT.

Regarding this clone: A junction boundary mismatches the germline segment, possibly from a read error. This chain uses TRBV10-3 with TRBJ1-2; 7 bases align to TRBD1. Per the germline V gene, CDR1 is ENHRY and CDR2 is SYGVKD. The CDR3 is 14 residues long. CDR3 region: CATSVSETGFGYTF. CDR3 coding DNA: TGTGCCACCAGTGTATCTGAGACAGGGTTTGGCTACACCTTC.

The J gene is TRBJ2-7, the V gene TRBV28; 7 bases fit TRBD2. V shed 5 bases, J shed 5 bases, and the junction held 12 bases outside the gene matches. The germline V gene encodes CDR1 MDHEN and CDR2 SYDVKM. This CDR3 comprises 15 residues. The CDR3 coding sequence is TGTGCCAGCAGTGCCGTCCCGGGAGGTAAGAACGAGCAGTACTTC. This sequence encodes CASSAVPGGKNEQYF.

The chain recombines TRBV19 with TRBJ2-5; 16 bases line up with TRBD2. V trimming: 3 bases; J trimming: 1 base; junction bases outside the gene matches: 8. Germline CDR1 is LNHDA and CDR2 is SQIVND (reference sequence). The CDR3 is 19 amino acids. Written as DNA, the CDR3 is TGTGCCAGTAGTATTAGCCCCGGGACTAGCGGGAGGGCCCAAGAGACCCAGTACTTC. It yields the protein CASSISPGTSGRAQETQYF.

This rearrangement joins TRBV5-6 to TRBJ2-1, with TRBD1 matching over 8 bases. The ends lost 4 bases at V and 5 bases at J; junction bases unmatched: 8. The germline V gene has CDR1 SGHDT and CDR2 YYEEEE. The CDR3 sequence is 15 residues long. The CDR3 reads CASSKGQGLNNEQFF. For the CDR3, the DNA is TGTGCCAGCAGCAAAGGACAGGGTTTGAACAATGAGCAGTTCTTC.

This chain joins TRBV19 and TRBJ1-2; 10 bases are a match to TRBD1. The V and J ends lost 5 bases and 0 bases, in that order; junction bases with no gene match: 9. The CDR3 length is 17 residues. CDR1 and CDR2 from the germline V gene are LNHDA and SQIVND (reference sequence). CDR3 sequence (DNA): TGTGCCAGTAGTGTCCAACGACAGGGGGCGGCTAACTATGGCTACACCTTC. Translating it yields CASSVQRQGAANYGYTF.

The rearrangement uses TRBV21-1 and TRBJ2-6; the D call in the table, TRBD1, was not verified against the DNA. TRBV21-1 is a pseudogene segment. The CDR3 is made up of 17 amino acids. CDR3 DNA sequence: TGTGCCAGCAGCTACCGGGACAGGGCTGTTAGGGCCAACGTCCTGACTTTC. Translating it yields CASSYRDRAVRANVLTF.

The chain carries TRBV6-1 and TRBJ1-5, with a weak D call TRBD1 (5 bases). The germline V gene has CDR1 MNHNS and CDR2 SASEGT. Trimming stripped 3 bases from V and 7 bases from J, with 10 bases between. The CDR3 extends over 13 amino acids. The CDR3 DNA is TGTGCCAGCAGTGATTTAGGGGCCCAGCCCCAGCATTTT. It specifies CASSDLGAQPQHF.

The chain has TRBV29-1 and TRBJ2-2; D is undetermined. CDR1 SQVTM and CDR2 ANQGSEA come from the germline V gene. V lost 6 bases and J lost 4, with 21 bases in between. This CDR3 region has 16 residues. CDR3 residues: CSVKTHNPTSTGELFF. CDR3 sequence (DNA): TGCAGCGTCAAGACTCATAACCCGACCTCCACCGGGGAGCTGTTTTTT.

The chain joins TRBV5-4 to TRBJ1-2; 7 bases are shared with TRBD1. Losses at the gene ends were 0 bases for V and 3 bases for J; bases not matched to a gene: 5. CDR3 length: 15 amino acids. In germline, CDR1 is SGHNT, CDR2 YYREEE (reference sequence). CDR3 residues: CASSLDTGVDYGYTF. CDR3 DNA sequence: TGTGCCAGCAGCTTGGACACAGGGGTAGACTATGGCTACACCTTC.

The chain carries TRBV7-8 and TRBJ2-7; 12 positions agree with TRBD2. This CDR3 is 15 amino acids long. Per germline, CDR1 SGHVS and CDR2 FQNEAQ. V trimming: 1 base; J trimming: 6 bases; junction bases outside the gene matches: 4. This chain's CDR3 is CASSLGTSGILEQYF. As DNA, the CDR3 is TGTGCCAGCAGCTTAGGGACTAGCGGGATACTCGAGCAGTACTTC. The whole variable domain, remainder taken from reference TRBV7-8 and TRBJ2-7, is GAGVSQSPRYKVAKRGQDVALRCDPISGHVSLFWYQQALGQGPEFLTYFQNEAQLDKSGLPSDRFFAERPEGSVSTLKIQRTQQEDSAVYLCASSLGTSGILEQYFGPGTRLTVT.

The chain links TRBV28 to TRBJ1-5, with TRBD1 as a possible D gene (5 bases). Germline V gene data show CDR1 as MDHEN and CDR2 as SYDVKM. The germline V and J ends were trimmed by 4 bases and 7 bases, with 20 bases remaining between them. The CDR3 extends over 16 amino acids. The CDR3: CASSSGQRRTRQPQHF. The CDR3 coding sequence is TGTGCCAGCAGTTCCGGTCAGAGGCGGACAAGACAGCCCCAGCATTTT. Full variable domain (missing parts from reference TRBV28 and TRBJ1-5): DVKVTQSSRYLVKRTGEKVFLECVQDMDHENMFWYRQDPGLGLRLIYFSYDVKMKEKGDIPEGYSVSREKKERFSLILESASTNQTSMYLCASSSGQRRTRQPQHFGDGTRLSIL.

The J gene is TRBJ2-1, the V gene TRBV7-2; 7 positions agree with TRBD2. The CDR3 is made up of 13 amino acids. The germline V gene has CDR1 SGHTA and CDR2 FQGNSA. V lost 5 bases to trimming and J lost 12 bases; unmatched junction nucleotides: 10. CDR3 protein: CASSPRPREWQFF. The CDR3 coding sequence is TGTGCCAGCAGCCCCCGCCCGCGGGAGTGGCAGTTCTTC.

The chain has TRBV19 and TRBJ2-2; TRBD1 agrees at 7 bases. The germline gives CDR1 LNHDA, CDR2 SQIVND (reference sequence). The CDR3 totals 16 residues. With V trimmed by 0 bases and J by 6 bases, 7 bases remained unmatched. The CDR3 is CASSIDSVQGSGELFF. CDR3 nucleotide sequence: TGTGCCAGTAGTATAGATTCCGTACAGGGGTCCGGGGAGCTGTTTTTT.

The table lists this clone with a few counts. The gene calls are TRBV2 and TRBJ2-1; D unclear. CDR3 length: 14 residues. Trimming took off 2 bases at V and 1 base at J, with 6 bases between the two ends. Germline V gives CDR1 SNHLY, CDR2 FYNNEI. CDR3 sequence: CASSETVSYNEQFF. In DNA, the CDR3 is TGTGCCAGCAGTGAAACGGTTTCCTACAATGAGCAGTTCTTC.

V and J are TRBV5-1 and TRBJ2-7; 7 bases are a match to TRBD2. The CDR3 loop spans 13 amino acids. After removal of 0 bases from V and 6 bases from J, the junction contained 3 bases not matched to a gene. Germline values: CDR1 SGHRS, CDR2 YFSETQ. The chain's CDR3 is CASSLGTRGEQYF. The CDR3, as DNA: TGCGCCAGCAGCTTGGGGACTAGGGGCGAGCAGTACTTC.

The chain has TRBV10-3 and TRBJ2-5; D is uncertain. The V gene's germline CDR1 is ENHRY and CDR2 SYGVKD. V dropped 4 bases and J dropped 1 base, with 4 bases sitting between them. CDR3 length equals 12 residues. Here the CDR3 DNA reads TGTGCCATCAGTGGCGGCCAAGAGACCCAGTACTTC. It specifies CAISGGQETQYF.

DNA of the CDR3: TGCGCCAGCAGCCGCGGGAAGCAAGAGACCCAGTACTTC. It encodes CASSRGKQETQYF. This chain links TRBV4-1 with TRBJ2-5; D might be TRBD2 (6 bases). Germline CDR1 is MGHRA and CDR2 is YSYEKL. The CDR3 length is 13 residues. V was trimmed by 4 bases and J by 2 bases, leaving 8 bases between them.

This rearrangement joins TRBV19 to TRBJ2-5; 12 bases agree with TRBD1. The germline CDR1 and CDR2 sequences are LNHDA and SQIVND (reference sequence). The CDR3 runs to 18 residues. V dropped 4 bases and J dropped 5; count of bases not matched to a gene: 14. CDR3 DNA sequence: TGTGCCAGTAGTACACTTGAAAGGGACAGGGGGCGAAGGGAGACCCAGTACTTC. Residues: CASSTLERDRGRRETQYF.

V is TRBV5-1 and J is TRBJ2-3; a possible D gene is TRBD2 (6 bases). The CDR3 contains 15 residues. Trimming cost V 5 bases and J 6 bases, with 19 bases left between them. Per germline, CDR1 SGHRS and CDR2 YFSETQ. CDR3 nucleotide sequence: TGCGCCAGCAGTGGCGGGGATACTTTATGGGATACGCAGTATTTT. Its translation: CASSGGDTLWDTQYF.

V is TRBV19 and J is TRBJ2-7, with TRBD2 as a possible D gene (6 bases). V dropped 3 bases and J dropped 4 bases, with 10 bases sitting between them. Germline CDR1 is LNHDA and CDR2 is SQIVND (reference sequence). CDR3 length: 13 residues. As DNA, the CDR3 is TGTGCCAGTAGTATGGGAGGAAATTACGAGCAGTACTTC. Translated: CASSMGGNYEQYF.

V is TRBV2 and J is TRBJ2-2; 9 positions agree with TRBD1. With 7 bases clipped from V and 11 bases from J, the junction kept 11 bases outside the gene matches. CDR1 is SNHLY and CDR2 is FYNNEI in the germline V gene. The CDR3 runs to 14 residues. The CDR3 coding sequence is TGTGCCAGCACTCCGGGACAGGGAGCACGTGAGCTGTTTTTT. This translates into CASTPGQGARELFF.

This chain links TRBV18 with TRBJ2-5; D is perhaps TRBD2 (7 bases). This CDR3 spans 17 amino acids. Germline CDR1 KGHSH, CDR2 LQKENI. Deletions cut 2 bases from V and 3 bases from J, with 19 bases between. In DNA form, the CDR3 reads TGTGCCAGCTCACCAATTAAGGGGGGGCTGGCAAAAGAGACCCAGTACTTC. Protein product: CASSPIKGGLAKETQYF.